The present T cell receptor beta chain was sequenced within a study of T cells expressing NK-cell markers. In the study overall: Sequenced donors, eight in total, included seven who were HCMV-seropositive and one who was seronegative.

TCRdb reprocessed the 5' RACE reads and keeps a single row for each CDR3 protein, giving no DNA. The repertoire shows 400,000 or so distinct CDR3 sequences; the top ten hold approximately 11%. This CDR3 region has 14 residues. Germline V gene sequence: CDR1 LGHDT, CDR2 YNNKEL (reference sequence). V and J are TRBV3-1 and TRBJ2-3; absent DNA, TCRdb's TRBD2 call cannot be checked. The sequence was collected from a woman between 45 and 65 years old in good health. Sequencing was carried out using blood T cells: a sorted CD56 or NKG2C T cell subset, CD4+ or CD8+ T cells, or bulk PBMC T cells (not recorded which). The CDR3 region is CASSALGIRDTQYF.